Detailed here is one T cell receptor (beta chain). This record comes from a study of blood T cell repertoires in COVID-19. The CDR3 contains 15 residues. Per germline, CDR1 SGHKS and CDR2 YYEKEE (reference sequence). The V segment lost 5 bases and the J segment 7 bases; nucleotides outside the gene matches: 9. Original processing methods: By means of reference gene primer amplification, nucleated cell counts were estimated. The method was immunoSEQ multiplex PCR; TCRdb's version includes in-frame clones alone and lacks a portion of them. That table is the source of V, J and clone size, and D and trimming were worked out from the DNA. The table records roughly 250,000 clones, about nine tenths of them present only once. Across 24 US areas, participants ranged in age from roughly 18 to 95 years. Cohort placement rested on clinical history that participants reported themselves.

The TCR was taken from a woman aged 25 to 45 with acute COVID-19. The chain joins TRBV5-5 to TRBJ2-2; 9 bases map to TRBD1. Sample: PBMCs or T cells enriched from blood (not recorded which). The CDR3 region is CASSPRDRVVGELFF. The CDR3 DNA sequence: TGTGCCAGCAGTCCCCGGGACAGGGTGGTCGGGGAGCTGTTTTTT.